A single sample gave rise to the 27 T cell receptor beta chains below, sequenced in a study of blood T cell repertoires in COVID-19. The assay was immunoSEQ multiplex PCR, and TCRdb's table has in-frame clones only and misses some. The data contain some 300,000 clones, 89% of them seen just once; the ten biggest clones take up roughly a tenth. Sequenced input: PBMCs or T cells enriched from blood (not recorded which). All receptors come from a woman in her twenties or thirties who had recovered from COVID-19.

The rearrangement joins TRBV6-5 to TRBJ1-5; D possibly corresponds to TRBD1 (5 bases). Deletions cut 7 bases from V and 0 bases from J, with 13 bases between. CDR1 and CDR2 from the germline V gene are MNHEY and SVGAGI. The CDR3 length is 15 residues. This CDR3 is CASTRQIYSNQPQHF. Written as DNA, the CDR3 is TGTGCCAGCACTAGACAGATTTATAGCAATCAGCCCCAGCATTTT.

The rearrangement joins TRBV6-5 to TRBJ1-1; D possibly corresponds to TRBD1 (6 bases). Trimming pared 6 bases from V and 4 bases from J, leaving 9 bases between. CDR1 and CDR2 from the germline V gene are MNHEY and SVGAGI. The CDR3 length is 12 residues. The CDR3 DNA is TGTGCCAGCAGACAGGGAAGCACTGAAGCTTTCTTT. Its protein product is CASRQGSTEAFF.

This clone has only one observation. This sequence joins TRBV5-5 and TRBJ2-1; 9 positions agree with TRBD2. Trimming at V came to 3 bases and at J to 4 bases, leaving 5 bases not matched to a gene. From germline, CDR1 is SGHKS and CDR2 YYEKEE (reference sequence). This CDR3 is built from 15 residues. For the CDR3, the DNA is TGTGCCAGCAGCTGGAGCGGGAGGCCATACAATGAGCAGTTCTTC. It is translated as CASSWSGRPYNEQFF.

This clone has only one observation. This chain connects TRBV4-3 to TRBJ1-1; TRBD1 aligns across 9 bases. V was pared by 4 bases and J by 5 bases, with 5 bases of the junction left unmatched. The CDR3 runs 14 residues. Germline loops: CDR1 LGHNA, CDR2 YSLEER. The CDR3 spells CASSPGQGWTEAFF. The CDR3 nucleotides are TGCGCCAGCAGCCCGGGACAGGGCTGGACTGAAGCTTTCTTT.

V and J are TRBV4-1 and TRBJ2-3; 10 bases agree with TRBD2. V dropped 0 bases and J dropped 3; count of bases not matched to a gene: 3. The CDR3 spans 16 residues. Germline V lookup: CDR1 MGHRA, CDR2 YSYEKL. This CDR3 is CASSQDEREGTDTQYF. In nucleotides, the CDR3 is TGCGCCAGCAGCCAAGACGAGCGGGAGGGGACAGATACGCAGTATTTT.

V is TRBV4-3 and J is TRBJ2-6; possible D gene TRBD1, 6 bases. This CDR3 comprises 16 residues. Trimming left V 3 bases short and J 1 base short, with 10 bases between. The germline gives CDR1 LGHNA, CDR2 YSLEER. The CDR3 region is CASSQFTGSGANVLTF. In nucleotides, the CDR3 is TGCGCCAGCAGCCAGTTTACAGGGTCTGGGGCCAACGTCCTGACTTTC.

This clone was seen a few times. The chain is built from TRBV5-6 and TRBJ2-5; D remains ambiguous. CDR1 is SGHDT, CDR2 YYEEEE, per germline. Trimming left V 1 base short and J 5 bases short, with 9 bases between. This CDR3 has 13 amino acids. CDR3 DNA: TGTGCCAGCAGCTTGCCGGGTAGTGAGACCCAGTACTTC. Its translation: CASSLPGSETQYF.

CDR3 loop: CASSPGTSGNPYQETQYF. As DNA, the CDR3 is TGCGCCAGCAGCCCCGGGACTAGCGGGAACCCGTACCAAGAGACCCAGTACTTC. The chain recombines TRBV5-1 with TRBJ2-5, with 13 positions matching TRBD2. In germline, CDR1 is SGHRS, CDR2 YFSETQ. The CDR3 is made up of 18 amino acids. The V segment lost 4 bases and the J segment 0 bases; nucleotides outside the gene matches: 9.

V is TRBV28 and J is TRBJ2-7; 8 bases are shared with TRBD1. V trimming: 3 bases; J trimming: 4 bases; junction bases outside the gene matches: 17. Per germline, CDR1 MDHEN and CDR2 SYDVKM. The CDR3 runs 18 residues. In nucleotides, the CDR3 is TGTGCCAGCAGTTTCCGGGGCAGGGGGCGACGGAGGGGGTACGAGCAGTACTTC. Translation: CASSFRGRGRRRGYEQYF. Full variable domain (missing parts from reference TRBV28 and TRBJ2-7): DVKVTQSSRYLVKRTGEKVFLECVQDMDHENMFWYRQDPGLGLRLIYFSYDVKMKEKGDIPEGYSVSREKKERFSLILESASTNQTSMYLCASSFRGRGRRRGYEQYFGPGTRLTVT.

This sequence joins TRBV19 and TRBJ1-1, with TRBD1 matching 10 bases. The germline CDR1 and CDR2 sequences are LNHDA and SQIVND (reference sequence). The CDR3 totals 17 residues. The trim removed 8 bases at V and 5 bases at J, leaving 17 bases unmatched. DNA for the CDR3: TGTGCCAGTCGCCGTTCGGGACAGGGGATCGTGGAAACTGAAGCTTTCTTT. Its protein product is CASRRSGQGIVETEAFF.

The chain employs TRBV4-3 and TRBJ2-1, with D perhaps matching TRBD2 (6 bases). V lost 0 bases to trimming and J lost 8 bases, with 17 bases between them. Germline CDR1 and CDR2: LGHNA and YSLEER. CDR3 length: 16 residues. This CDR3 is CASSQEFGSGGDEQFF. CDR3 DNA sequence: TGCGCCAGCAGCCAAGAATTCGGGAGCGGCGGCGATGAGCAGTTCTTC.

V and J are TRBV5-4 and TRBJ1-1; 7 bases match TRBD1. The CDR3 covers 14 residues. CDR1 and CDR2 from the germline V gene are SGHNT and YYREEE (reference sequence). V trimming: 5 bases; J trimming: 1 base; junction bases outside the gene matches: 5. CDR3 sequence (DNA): TGTGCCAGCAGTACAGGGGTGCGGAACACTGAAGCTTTCTTT. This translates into CASSTGVRNTEAFF.

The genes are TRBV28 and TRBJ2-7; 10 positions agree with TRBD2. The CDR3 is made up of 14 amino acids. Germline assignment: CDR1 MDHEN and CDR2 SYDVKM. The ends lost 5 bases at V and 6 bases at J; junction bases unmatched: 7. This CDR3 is CASSPGLAVSEQYF. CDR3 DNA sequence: TGTGCCAGCAGTCCCGGACTAGCGGTAAGCGAGCAGTACTTC.

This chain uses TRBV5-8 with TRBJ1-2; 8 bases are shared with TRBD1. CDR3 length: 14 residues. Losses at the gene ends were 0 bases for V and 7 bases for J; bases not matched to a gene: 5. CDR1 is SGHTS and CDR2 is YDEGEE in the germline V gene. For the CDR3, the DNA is TGTGCCAGCAGCTTGGGCAGGGGGCTAGGTGGCTACACCTTC. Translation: CASSLGRGLGGYTF.

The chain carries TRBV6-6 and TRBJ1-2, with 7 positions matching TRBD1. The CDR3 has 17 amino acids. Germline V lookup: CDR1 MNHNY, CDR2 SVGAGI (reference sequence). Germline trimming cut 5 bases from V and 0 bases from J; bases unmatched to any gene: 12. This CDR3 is CASSPWTGFTPNYGYTF. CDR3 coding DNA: TGTGCCAGCAGTCCATGGACAGGATTCACCCCTAACTATGGCTACACCTTC.

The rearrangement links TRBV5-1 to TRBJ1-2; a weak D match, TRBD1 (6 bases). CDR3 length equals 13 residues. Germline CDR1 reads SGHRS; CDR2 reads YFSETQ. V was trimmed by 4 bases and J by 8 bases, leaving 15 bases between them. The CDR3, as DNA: TGCGCCAGCAGCCCACAGGGATCTAACGGCTACACCTTC. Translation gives CASSPQGSNGYTF. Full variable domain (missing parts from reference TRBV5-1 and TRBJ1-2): KAGVTQTPRYLIKTRGQQVTLSCSPISGHRSVSWYQQTPGQGLQFLFEYFSETQRNKGNFPGRFSGRQFSNSRSEMNVSTLELGDSALYLCASSPQGSNGYTFGSGTRLTVV.

Written as DNA, the CDR3 is TGTGCCACCGTAAAACAGGGTTGGGGCACTGAAGCTTTCTTT. Encoded protein: CATVKQGWGTEAFF. The V gene is TRBV19, the J gene TRBJ1-1; D is perhaps TRBD1 (6 bases). CDR1 LNHDA and CDR2 SQIVND come from the germline V gene (reference sequence). Trimming removed 10 bases from V and 4 bases from J, with 19 bases in between. The CDR3 spans 14 residues.

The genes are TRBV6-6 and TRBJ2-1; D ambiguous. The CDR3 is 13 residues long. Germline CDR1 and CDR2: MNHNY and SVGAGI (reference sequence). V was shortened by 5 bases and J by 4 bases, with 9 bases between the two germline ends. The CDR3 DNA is TGTGCCAGCAGTCCGCGGATTTACAATGAGCAGTTCTTC. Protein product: CASSPRIYNEQFF.

CDR3 coding DNA: TGTGCCAGCAGACAACAGGGGATTAGTTATGGCTACACCTTC. Its protein is CASRQQGISYGYTF. This chain connects TRBV27 to TRBJ1-2; 7 nucleotides agree with TRBD1. The CDR3 has 14 amino acids. Germline CDR1 is MNHEY and CDR2 is SMNVEV (reference sequence). V lost 6 bases, J lost 5 bases, and 9 bases stayed unmatched.

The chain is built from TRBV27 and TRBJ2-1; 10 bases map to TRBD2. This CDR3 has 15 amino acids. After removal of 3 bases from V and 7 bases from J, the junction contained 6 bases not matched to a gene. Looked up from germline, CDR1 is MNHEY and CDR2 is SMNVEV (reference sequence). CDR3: CASSFGASGSNEQFF. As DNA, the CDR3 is TGTGCCAGCAGTTTTGGGGCTAGCGGGAGTAATGAGCAGTTCTTC.

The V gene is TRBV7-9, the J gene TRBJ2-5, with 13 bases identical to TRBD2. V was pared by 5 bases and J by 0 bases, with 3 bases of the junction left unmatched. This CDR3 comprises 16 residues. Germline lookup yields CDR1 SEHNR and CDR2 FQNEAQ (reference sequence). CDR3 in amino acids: CASSTGLAGDQETQYF. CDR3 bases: TGTGCCAGCAGCACCGGACTAGCGGGGGACCAAGAGACCCAGTACTTC.

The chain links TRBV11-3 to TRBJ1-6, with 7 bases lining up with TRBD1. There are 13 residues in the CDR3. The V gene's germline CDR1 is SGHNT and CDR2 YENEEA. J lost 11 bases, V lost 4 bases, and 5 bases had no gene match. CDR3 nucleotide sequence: TGTGCCAGCAGCTCGCGACAGGGTACACCCCTCCACTTT. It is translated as CASSSRQGTPLHF.

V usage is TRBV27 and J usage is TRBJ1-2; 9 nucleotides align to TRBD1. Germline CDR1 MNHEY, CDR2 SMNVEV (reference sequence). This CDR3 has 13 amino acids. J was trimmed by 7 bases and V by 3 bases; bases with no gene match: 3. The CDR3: CASSFNRGLGYTF. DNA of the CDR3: TGTGCCAGCAGTTTCAACAGGGGGCTTGGCTACACCTTC.

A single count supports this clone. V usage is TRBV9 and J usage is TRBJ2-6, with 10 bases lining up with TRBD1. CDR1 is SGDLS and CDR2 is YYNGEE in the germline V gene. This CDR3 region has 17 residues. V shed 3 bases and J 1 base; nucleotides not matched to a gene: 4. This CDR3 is CASSADRGRSGANVLTF. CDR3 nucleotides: TGTGCCAGCAGCGCCGACAGGGGGCGGTCTGGGGCCAACGTCCTGACTTTC.

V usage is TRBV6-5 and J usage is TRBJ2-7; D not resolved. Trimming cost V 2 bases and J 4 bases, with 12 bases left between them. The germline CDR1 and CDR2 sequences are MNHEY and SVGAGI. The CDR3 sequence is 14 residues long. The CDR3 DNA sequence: TGTGCCAGCAGTTACGCCAAAGCCCCATACGAGCAGTACTTC. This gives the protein CASSYAKAPYEQYF.

This CDR3 reads CATSRDTQGYEQYF. The CDR3 nucleotides read TGTGCCACCAGCAGAGATACACAGGGCTACGAGCAGTACTTC. The gene calls are TRBV15 and TRBJ2-7; TRBD1 might be the D (6 bases). CDR1 and CDR2 (germline): LNHNV, YYDKDF (reference sequence). This CDR3 is built from 14 residues. Trimming removed 0 bases from V and 3 bases from J, with 9 bases in between.

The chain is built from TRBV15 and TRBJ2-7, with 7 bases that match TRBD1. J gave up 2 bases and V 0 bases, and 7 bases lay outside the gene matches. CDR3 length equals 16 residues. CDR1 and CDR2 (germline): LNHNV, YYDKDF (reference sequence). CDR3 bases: TGTGCCACCAGCAGAGATTTGGGGCAGGGGGCCTACGAGCAGTACTTC. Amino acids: CATSRDLGQGAYEQYF.